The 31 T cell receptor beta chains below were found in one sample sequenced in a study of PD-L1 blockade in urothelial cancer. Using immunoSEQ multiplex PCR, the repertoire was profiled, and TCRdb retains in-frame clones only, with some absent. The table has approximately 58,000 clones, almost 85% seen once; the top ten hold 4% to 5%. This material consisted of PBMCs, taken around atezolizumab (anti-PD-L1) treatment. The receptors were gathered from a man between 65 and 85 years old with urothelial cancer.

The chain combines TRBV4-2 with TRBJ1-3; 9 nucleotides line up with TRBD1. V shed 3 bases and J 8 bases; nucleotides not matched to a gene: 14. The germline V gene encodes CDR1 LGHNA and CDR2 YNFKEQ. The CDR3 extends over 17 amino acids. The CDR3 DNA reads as TGTGCCAGCAGCCAGCCGCCCGACAGGGGGTCCGGTTACACCATATATTTT. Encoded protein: CASSQPPDRGSGYTIYF.

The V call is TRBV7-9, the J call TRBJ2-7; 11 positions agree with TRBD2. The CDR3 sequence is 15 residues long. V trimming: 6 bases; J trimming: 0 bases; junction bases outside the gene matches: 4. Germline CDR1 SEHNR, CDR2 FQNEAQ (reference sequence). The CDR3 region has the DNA TGTGCCAGCAGACGCGGACTAGCGGGCTCCTACGAGCAGTACTTC. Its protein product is CASRRGLAGSYEQYF.

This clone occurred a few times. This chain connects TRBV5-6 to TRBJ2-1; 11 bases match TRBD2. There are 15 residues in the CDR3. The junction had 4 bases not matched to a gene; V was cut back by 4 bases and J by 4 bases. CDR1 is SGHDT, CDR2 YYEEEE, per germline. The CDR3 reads CASSPGLAGYNEQFF. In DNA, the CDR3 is TGTGCCAGCAGCCCCGGACTAGCGGGTTACAATGAGCAGTTCTTC.

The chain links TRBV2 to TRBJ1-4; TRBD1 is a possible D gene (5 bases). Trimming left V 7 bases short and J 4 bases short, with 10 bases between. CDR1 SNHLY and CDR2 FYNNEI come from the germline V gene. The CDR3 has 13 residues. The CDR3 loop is CASKTDVNEKLFF. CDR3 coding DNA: TGTGCCAGCAAGACAGACGTTAATGAAAAACTGTTTTTT.

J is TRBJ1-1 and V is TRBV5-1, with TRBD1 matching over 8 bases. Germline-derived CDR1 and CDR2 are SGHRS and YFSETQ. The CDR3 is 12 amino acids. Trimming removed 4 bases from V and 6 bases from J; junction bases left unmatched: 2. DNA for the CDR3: TGCGCCAGCAGCCAACAGGGGGCTGAAGCTTTCTTT. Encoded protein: CASSQQGAEAFF.

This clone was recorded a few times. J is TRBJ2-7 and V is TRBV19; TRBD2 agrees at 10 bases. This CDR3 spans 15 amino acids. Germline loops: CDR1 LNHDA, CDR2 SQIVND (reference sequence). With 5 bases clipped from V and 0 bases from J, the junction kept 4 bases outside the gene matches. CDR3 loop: CASSQTSGISYEQYF. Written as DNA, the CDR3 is TGTGCCAGTAGTCAAACTAGCGGGATCTCCTACGAGCAGTACTTC.

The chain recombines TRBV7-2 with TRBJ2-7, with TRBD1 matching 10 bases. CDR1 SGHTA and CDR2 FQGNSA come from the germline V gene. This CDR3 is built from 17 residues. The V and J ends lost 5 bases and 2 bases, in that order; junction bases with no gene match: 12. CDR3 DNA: TGTGCCAGCAGCCCGCCCACCTCCGGGACAGGGGCCTACGAGCAGTACTTC. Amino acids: CASSPPTSGTGAYEQYF. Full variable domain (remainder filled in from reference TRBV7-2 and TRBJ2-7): GAGVSQSPSNKVTEKGKDVELRCDPISGHTALYWYRQSLGQGLEFLIYFQGNSAPDKSGLPSDRFSAERTGGSVSTLTIQRTQQEDSAVYLCASSPPTSGTGAYEQYFGPGTRLTVT.

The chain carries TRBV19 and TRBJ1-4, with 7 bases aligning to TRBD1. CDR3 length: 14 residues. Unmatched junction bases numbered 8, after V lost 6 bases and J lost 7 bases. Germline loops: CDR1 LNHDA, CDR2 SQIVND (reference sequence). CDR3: CASSPDRDREKLFF. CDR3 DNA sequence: TGTGCCAGTAGCCCTGACAGGGACCGTGAAAAACTGTTTTTT.

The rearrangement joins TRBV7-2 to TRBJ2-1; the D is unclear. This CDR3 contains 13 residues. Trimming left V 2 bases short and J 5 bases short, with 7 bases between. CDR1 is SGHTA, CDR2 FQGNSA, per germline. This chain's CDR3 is CASSLLYNNEQFF. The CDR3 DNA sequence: TGTGCCAGCAGCTTACTCTATAACAATGAGCAGTTCTTC.

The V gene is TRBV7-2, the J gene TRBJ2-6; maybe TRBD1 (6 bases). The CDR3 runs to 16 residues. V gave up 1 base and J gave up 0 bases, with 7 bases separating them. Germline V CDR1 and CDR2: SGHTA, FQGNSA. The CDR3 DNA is TGTGCCAGCAGCTTAGAGGGGGTCTCTGGGGCCAACGTCCTGACTTTC. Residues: CASSLEGVSGANVLTF.

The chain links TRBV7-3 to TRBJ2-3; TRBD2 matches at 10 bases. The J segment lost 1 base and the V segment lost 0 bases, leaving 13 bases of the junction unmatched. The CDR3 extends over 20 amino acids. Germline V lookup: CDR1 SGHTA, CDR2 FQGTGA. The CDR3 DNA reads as TGTGCCAGCAGCTTAACCCCCGAGCCAGCGGGAGGGCCCCGCACAGATACGCAGTATTTT. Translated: CASSLTPEPAGGPRTDTQYF.

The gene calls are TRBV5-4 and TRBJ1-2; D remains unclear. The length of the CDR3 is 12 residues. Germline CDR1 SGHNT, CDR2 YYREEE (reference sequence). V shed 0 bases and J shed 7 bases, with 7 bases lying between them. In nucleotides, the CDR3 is TGTGCCAGCAGCTTGGAGAGGGCTGGCTACACCTTC. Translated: CASSLERAGYTF. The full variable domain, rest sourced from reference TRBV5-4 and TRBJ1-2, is ETGVTQSPTHLIKTRGQQVTLRCSSQSGHNTVSWYQQALGQGPQFIFQYYREEENGRGNFPPRFSGLQFPNYSSELNVNALELDDSALYLCASSLERAGYTFGSGTRLTVV.

Here the CDR3 reads CASRPAGETQYF. Written as DNA, the CDR3 is TGTGCCAGCAGACCGGCAGGAGAGACCCAGTACTTC. V usage is TRBV28 and J usage is TRBJ2-5; D not resolved. Germline CDR1 MDHEN, CDR2 SYDVKM. V gave up 6 bases and J gave up 4 bases, with 9 bases separating them. There are 12 residues in the CDR3.

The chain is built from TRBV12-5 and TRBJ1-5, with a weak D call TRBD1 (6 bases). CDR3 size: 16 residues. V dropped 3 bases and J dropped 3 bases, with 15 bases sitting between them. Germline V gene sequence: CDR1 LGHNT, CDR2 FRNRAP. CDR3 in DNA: TGTGCTAGTGGTTTTACAAGGGGGGGGTCCAATCAGCCCCAGCATTTT. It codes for CASGFTRGGSNQPQHF.

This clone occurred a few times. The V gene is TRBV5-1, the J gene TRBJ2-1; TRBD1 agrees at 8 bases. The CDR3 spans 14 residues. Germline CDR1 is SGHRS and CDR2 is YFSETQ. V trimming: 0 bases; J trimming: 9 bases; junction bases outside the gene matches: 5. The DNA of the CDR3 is TGCGCCAGCAGCTTGGCCCAACAGGGGGGTGAGCAGTTCTTC. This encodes CASSLAQQGGEQFF.

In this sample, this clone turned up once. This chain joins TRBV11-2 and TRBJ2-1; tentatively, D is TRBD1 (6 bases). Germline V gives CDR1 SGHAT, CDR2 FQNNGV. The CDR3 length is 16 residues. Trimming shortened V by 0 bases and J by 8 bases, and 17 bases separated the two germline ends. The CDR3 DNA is TGTGCCAGCAGCTTAGATTTAGCTGTCAGGGGTGATGAGCAGTTCTTC. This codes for CASSLDLAVRGDEQFF. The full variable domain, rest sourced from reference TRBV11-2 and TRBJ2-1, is EAGVAQSPRYKIIEKRQSVAFWCNPISGHATLYWYQQILGQGPKLLIQFQNNGVVDDSQLPKDRFSAERLKGVDSTLKIQPAKLEDSAVYLCASSLDLAVRGDEQFFGPGTRLTVL.

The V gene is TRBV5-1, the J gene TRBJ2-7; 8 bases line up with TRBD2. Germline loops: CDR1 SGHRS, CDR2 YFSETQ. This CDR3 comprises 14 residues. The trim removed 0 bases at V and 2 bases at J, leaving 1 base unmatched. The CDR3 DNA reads TGCGCCAGCAGCTTGGCACTAGCGGCCTACGAGCAGTACTTC. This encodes CASSLALAAYEQYF.

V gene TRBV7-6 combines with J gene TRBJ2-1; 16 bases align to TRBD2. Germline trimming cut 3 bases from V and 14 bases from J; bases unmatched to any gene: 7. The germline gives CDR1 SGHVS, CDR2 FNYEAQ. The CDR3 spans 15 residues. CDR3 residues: CASSFGTSGREAKFF. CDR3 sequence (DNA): TGTGCCAGCAGCTTCGGGACTAGCGGGAGGGAGGCGAAGTTCTTC.

DNA for the CDR3: TGTGCCAGCAGCCGGGACAGTCCTGATGAAAAACTGTTTTTT. This gives the protein CASSRDSPDEKLFF. The gene calls are TRBV11-2 and TRBJ1-4; 7 nucleotides align to TRBD1. Per the germline V gene, CDR1 is SGHAT and CDR2 is FQNNGV. The CDR3 has 14 amino acids. The V segment lost 5 bases and the J segment 6 bases; nucleotides outside the gene matches: 6.

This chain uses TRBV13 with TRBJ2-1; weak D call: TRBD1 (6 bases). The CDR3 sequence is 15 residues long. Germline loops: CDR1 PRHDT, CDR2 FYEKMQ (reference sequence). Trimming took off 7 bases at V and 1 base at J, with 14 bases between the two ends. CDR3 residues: CASTDRRLSYNEQFF. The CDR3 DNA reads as TGTGCCAGCACTGACAGGCGGCTTTCCTACAATGAGCAGTTCTTC.

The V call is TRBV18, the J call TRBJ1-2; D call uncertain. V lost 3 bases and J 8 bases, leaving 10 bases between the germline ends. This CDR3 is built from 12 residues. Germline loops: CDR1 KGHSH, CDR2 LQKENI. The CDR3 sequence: CASSPQVEGYTF. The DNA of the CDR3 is TGTGCCAGCTCACCCCAGGTAGAAGGCTACACCTTC.

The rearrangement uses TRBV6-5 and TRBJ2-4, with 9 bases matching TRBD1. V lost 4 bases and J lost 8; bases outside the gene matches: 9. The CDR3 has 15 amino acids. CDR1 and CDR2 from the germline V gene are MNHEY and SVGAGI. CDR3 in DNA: TGTGCCAGCAGTTGGGGGGGGACAGGGAGGGACATTCAGTACTTC. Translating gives CASSWGGTGRDIQYF.

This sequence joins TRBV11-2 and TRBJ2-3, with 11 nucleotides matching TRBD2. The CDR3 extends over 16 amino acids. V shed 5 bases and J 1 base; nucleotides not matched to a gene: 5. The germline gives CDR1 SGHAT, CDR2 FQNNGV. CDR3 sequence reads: CASSPPGLAGTDTQYF. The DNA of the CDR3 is TGTGCCAGCAGCCCCCCGGGACTAGCGGGCACAGATACGCAGTATTTT.

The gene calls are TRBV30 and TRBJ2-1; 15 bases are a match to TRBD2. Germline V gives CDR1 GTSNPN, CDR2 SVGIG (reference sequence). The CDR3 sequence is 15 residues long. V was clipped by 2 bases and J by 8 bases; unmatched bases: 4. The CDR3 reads CAWSPGTSGRHEQFF. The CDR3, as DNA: TGTGCCTGGAGTCCCGGGACTAGCGGGAGGCATGAGCAGTTCTTC.

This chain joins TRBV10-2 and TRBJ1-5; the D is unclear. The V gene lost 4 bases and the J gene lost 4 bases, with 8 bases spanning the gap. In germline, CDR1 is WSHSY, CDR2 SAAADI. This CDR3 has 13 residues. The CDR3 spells CASSGGRNQPQHF. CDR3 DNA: TGCGCCAGCAGTGGTGGCCGTAATCAGCCCCAGCATTTT.

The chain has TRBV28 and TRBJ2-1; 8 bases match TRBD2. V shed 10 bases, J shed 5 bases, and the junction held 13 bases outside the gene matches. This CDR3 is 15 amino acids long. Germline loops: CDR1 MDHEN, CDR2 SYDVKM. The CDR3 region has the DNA TGTGCCACCAAAGACCCCGGGACTAGAGACAATGAGCAGTTCTTC. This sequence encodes CATKDPGTRDNEQFF.

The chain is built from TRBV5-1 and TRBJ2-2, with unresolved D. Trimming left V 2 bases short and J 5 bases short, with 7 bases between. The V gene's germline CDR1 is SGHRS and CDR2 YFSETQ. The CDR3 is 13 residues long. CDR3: CASSLAYTGELFF. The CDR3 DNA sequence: TGCGCCAGCAGCTTAGCGTATACCGGGGAGCTGTTTTTT.

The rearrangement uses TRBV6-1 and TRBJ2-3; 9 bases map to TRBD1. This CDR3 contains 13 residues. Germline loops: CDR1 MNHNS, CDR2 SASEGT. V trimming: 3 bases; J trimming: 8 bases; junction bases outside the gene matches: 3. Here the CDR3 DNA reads TGTGCCAGCAGTGACGACAGGGGGAGTACGCAGTATTTT. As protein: CASSDDRGSTQYF.

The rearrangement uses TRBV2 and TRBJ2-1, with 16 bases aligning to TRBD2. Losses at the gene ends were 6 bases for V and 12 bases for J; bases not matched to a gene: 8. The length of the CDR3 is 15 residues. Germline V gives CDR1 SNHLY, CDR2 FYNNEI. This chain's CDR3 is CASSPGTSGRVGQFF. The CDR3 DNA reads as TGTGCCAGCAGCCCCGGGACTAGCGGGAGGGTGGGGCAGTTCTTC.

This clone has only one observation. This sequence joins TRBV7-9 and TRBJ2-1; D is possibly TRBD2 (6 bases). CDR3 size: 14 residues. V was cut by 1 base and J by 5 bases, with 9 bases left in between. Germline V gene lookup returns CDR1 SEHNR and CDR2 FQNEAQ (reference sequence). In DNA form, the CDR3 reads TGTGCCAGCAGCTTAGTTGGGACTGACAATGAGCAGTTCTTC. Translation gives CASSLVGTDNEQFF.

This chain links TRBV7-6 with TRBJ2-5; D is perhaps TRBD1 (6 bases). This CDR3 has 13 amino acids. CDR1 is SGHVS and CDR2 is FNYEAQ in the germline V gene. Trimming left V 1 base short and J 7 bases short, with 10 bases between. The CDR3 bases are TGTGCCAGCAGCTTAGAGCGAGGGGGGACCCAGTACTTC. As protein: CASSLERGGTQYF.